This T cell receptor beta chain is drawn from a study of T cell repertoires in ileal Crohn's disease. About the study: From the surgical specimen's inflamed ileum, biopsies were taken as M0.

V was pared by 3 bases and J by 3 bases, with 15 bases between. The CDR3 totals 15 residues. The germline gives CDR1 MNHEY, CDR2 SMNVEV (reference sequence). Sequencing used immunoSEQ multiplex PCR; TCRdb keeps in-frame clones, though not all of them. The sample shows nearly 5,500 clones, more than 75% of them seen only once. Time point in this sample: inflamed ileum from the surgical specimen. Input material: ileal tissue. This chain uses TRBV27 with TRBJ2-7; D remains ambiguous. The TCR originated in an adult with Crohn's disease. CDR3 coding DNA: TGTGCCAGCAGTTTTAATCGGAACGTTCGCTACGAGCAGTACTTC. Translated, it gives CASSFNRNVRYEQYF.